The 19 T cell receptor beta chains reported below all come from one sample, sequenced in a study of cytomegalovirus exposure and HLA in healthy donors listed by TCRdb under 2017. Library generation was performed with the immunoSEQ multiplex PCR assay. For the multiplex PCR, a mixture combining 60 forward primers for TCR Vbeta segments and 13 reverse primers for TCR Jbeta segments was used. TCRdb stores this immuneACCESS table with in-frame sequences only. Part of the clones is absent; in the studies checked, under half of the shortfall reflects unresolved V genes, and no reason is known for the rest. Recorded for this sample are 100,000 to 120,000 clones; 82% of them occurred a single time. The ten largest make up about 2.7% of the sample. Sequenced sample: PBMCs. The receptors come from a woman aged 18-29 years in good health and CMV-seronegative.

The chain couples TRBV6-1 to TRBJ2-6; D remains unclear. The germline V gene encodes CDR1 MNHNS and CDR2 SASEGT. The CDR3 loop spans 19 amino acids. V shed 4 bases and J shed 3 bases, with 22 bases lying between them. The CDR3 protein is CASSVNSLYSTFGANVLTF. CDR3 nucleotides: TGTGCCAGCAGTGTCAACAGCCTATATTCAACCTTTGGGGCCAACGTCCTGACTTTC.

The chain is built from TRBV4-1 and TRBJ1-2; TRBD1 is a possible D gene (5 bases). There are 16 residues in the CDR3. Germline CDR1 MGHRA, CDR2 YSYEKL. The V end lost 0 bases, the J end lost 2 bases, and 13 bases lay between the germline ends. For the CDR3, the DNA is TGCGCCAGCAGCCAAGATGTAGGGGCGGCAAACTATGGCTACACCTTC. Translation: CASSQDVGAANYGYTF.

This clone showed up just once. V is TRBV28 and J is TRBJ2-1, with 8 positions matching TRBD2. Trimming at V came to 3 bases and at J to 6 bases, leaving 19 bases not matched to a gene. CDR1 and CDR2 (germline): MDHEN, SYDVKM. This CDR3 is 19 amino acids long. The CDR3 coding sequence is TGTGCCAGCAGTTTTCCCCCTGATAGGACTAGCCGACCTCTCAATGAGCAGTTCTTC. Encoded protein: CASSFPPDRTSRPLNEQFF.

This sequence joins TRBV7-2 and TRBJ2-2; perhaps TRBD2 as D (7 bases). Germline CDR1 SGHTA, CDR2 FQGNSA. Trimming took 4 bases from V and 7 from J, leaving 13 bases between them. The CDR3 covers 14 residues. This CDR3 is CASSSQGRVGELFF. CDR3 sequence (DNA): TGTGCCAGCAGCTCCCAGGGGAGGGTCGGGGAGCTGTTTTTT.

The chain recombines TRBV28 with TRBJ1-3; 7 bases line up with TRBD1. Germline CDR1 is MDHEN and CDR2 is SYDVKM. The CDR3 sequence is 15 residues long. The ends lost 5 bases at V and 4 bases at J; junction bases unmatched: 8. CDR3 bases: TGTGCCAGCAGTGCCCAGGGGGGAGAAGGAAACACCATATATTTT. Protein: CASSAQGGEGNTIYF.

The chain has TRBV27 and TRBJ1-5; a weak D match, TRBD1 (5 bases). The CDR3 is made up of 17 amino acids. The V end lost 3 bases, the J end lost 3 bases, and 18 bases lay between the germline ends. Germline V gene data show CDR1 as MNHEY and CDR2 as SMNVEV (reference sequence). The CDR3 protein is CASSFSLPRQSNQPQHF. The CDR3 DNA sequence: TGTGCCAGCAGTTTCTCCTTACCCCGACAGTCCAATCAGCCCCAGCATTTT.

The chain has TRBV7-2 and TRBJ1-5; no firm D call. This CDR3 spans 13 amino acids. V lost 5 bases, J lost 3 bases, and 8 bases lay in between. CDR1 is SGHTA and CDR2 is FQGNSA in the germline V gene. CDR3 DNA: TGTGCCAGCAGCCGAGATAACAATCAGCCCCAGCATTTT. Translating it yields CASSRDNNQPQHF.

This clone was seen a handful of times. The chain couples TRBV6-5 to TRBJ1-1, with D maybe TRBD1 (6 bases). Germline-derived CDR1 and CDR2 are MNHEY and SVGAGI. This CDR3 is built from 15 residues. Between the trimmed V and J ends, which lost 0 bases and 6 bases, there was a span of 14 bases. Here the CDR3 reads CASSYSGRGKAEAFF. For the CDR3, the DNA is TGTGCCAGCAGTTACTCTGGCAGGGGCAAGGCTGAAGCTTTCTTT.

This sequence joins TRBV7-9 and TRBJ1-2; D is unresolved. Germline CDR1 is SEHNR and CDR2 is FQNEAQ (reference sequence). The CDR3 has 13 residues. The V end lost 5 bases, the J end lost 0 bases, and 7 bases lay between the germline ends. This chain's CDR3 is CASSQSANYGYTF. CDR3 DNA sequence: TGTGCCAGCAGCCAGAGCGCTAACTATGGCTACACCTTC.

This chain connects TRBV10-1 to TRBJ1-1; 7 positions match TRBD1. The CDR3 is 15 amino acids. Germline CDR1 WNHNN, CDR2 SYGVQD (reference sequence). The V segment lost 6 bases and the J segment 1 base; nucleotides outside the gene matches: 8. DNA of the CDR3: TGCGCCAGCAGGACAGGGTTAAGGAGGAACACTGAAGCTTTCTTT. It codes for CASRTGLRRNTEAFF.

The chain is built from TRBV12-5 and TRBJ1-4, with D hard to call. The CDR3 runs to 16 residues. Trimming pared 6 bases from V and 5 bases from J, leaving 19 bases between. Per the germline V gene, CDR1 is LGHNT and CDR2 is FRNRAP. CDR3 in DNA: TGTGCTAGTGGCCAACCTGGAGACCGACTGAATGAAAAACTGTTTTTT. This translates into CASGQPGDRLNEKLFF.

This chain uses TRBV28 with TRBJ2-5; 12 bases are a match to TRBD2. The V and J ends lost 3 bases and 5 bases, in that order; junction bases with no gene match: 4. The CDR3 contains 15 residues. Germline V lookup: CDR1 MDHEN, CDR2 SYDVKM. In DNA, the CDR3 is TGTGCCAGCAGTTTTTGGCTAGCGGGAGGGGAGACCCAGTACTTC. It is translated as CASSFWLAGGETQYF.

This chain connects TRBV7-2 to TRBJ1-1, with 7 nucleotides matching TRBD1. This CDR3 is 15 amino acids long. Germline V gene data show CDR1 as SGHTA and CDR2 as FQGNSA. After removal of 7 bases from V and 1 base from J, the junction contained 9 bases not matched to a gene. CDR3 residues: CASTNSRTGNTEAFF. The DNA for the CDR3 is TGTGCCAGCACCAATTCCCGGACAGGGAACACTGAAGCTTTCTTT. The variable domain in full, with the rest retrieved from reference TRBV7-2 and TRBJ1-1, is GAGVSQSPSNKVTEKGKDVELRCDPISGHTALYWYRQSLGQGLEFLIYFQGNSAPDKSGLPSDRFSAERTGGSVSTLTIQRTQQEDSAVYLCASTNSRTGNTEAFFGQGTRLTVV.

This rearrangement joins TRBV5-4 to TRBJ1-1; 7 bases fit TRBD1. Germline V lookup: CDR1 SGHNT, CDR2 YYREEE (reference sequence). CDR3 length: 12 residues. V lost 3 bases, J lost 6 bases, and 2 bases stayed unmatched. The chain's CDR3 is CASSSGTAEAFF. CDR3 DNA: TGTGCCAGCAGCTCCGGGACAGCTGAAGCTTTCTTT.

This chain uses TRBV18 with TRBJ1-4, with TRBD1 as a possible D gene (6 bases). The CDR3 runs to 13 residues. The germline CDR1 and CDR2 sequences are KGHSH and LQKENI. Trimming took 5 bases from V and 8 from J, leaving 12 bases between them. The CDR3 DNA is TGTGCCAGCTCAGTGGGACAAGTCGAAAAACTGTTTTTT. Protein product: CASSVGQVEKLFF.

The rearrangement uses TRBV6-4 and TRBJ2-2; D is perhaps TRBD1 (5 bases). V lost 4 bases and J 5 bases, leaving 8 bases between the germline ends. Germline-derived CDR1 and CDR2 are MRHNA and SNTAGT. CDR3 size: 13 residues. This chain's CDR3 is CASSGSGTGELFF. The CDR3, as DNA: TGTGCCAGCAGTGGTTCAGGGACCGGGGAGCTGTTTTTT.

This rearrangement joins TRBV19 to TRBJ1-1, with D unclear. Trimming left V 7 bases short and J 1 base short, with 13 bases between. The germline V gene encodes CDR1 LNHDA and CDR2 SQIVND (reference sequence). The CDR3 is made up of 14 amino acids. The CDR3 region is CASTEGESNTEAFF. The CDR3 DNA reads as TGTGCCAGTACGGAGGGAGAATCGAACACTGAAGCTTTCTTT.

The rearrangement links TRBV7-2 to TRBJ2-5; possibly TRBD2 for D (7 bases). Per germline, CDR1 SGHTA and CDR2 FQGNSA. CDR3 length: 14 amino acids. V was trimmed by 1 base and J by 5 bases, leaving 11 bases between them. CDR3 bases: TGTGCCAGCAGCTTAGGGGGGGGGCCGGAGACCCAGTACTTC. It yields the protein CASSLGGGPETQYF.

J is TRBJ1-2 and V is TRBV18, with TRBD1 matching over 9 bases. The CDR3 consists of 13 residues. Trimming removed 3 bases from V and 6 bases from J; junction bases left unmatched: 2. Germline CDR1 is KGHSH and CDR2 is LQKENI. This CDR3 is CASSPTGGNGYTF. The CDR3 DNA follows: TGTGCCAGCTCACCGACAGGGGGGAATGGCTACACCTTC.